The source of this T cell receptor beta chain is a study of T-cell memory formation after mild COVID-19. The study's findings and limits: Cross-reactive memory seemingly joined, as some responding clones were found in pre-infection memory. Whether day 37 second-wave clones are SARS-CoV-2-specific was not confirmed.

This clonotype came up a few times. Its antigen is still unknown. The CDR3 has 16 amino acids. Germline CDR1 MGHRA, CDR2 YSYEKL. Unmatched junction bases numbered 10, after V lost 2 bases and J lost 5 bases. MiXCR was run by TCRdb on the 5' RACE reads, yielding one entry per CDR3 protein. The sample consists of approximately 340,000 distinct CDR3 sequences, roughly 13% of them appearing once. The chain links TRBV4-1 to TRBJ2-3; TRBD1 agrees at 7 bases. The sequencing sample was made of PBMCs or a T cell subset sorted from them (not recorded which). The sequence was collected from a man aged 18 to 35 who had mild COVID-19 (a few samples of this study predate the infection). Cell type and time point are not known. The CDR3 spells CASSQLLQGRRDTQYF. The CDR3 nucleotides read TGCGCCAGCAGCCAACTACTACAGGGGCGGCGAGATACGCAGTATTTT.